This T cell receptor beta chain was documented in a study of T cell repertoires in aging, cancer and after chemotherapy. The study's findings and limits: Rebound thymic output was suggested by rising median generation probability during chemotherapy in each cancer cohort. Thymic emigration or peripheral T cell expansion may be impaired by lymphoid organ infiltration in hematological cancer. Untreated cancer patients had significantly lower blood TCR diversity than age-matched healthy donors.

Germline values: CDR1 SGDLS, CDR2 YYNGEE. This CDR3 is 13 amino acids long. V was trimmed by 4 bases and J by 7 bases, leaving 11 bases between them. Multiplex touch-down PCR with TRB-A/B primers amplified rearranged V-D-J TRB sequences. TCRdb reanalysed the multiplex PCR reads using MiXCR and keeps one entry per CDR3 protein. The sample lists over a thousand distinct CDR3 sequences, approximately 30% occurring once. Relative to its sample, this clonotype is medium-sized. The antigen is not known. Peripheral blood genomic DNA, not sorted cells or RNA, was the template. Sequencing input: blood. This clonotype was sampled from a human donor with a blood cancer. The chain joins TRBV9 to TRBJ2-2, with a possible D match to TRBD2 (5 bases). CDR3 residues: CASSSGGVGELFF. DNA of the CDR3: TGTGCCAGCAGCTCCGGAGGCGTCGGGGAGCTGTTTTTT.